The 20 T cell receptor beta chains listed next were all sequenced from one sample in a study of blood T cells in healthy people across ages. A sample-barcoded 5' primer and a J-beta primer mix were used in a second PCR of roughly 7 to 11 cycles. TCRdb reprocessed the 5' RACE reads with MiXCR, giving one entry per CDR3 protein. There are 750,000 to 1,000,000 distinct CDR3 sequences in the sample; under 35% occur only once, and approximately 10% lies in the top ten. Another study also made use of these data, one on T cells of mothers and their children.

The sequenced sample was blood. These receptors were taken from a woman in her forties in good health.

The chain couples TRBV3-1 to TRBJ2-3; 11 bases map to TRBD2. Trimming cost V 4 bases and J 6 bases; bases outside gene matches: 9. The germline V gene encodes CDR1 LGHDT and CDR2 YNNKEL (reference sequence). CDR3 length equals 16 residues. CDR3 residues: CASSLLTSGERDTQYF. The CDR3 DNA sequence: TGTGCCAGCAGCCTTCTGACTAGCGGGGAACGGGATACGCAGTATTTT.

This clonotype has only a few counts. The chain recombines TRBV25-1 with TRBJ2-1; D may correspond to TRBD1 or TRBD2 (5 bases each). This CDR3 region has 14 residues. With 3 bases removed from V and 6 bases from J, the gap between germline ends came to 12 bases. Germline V gene data show CDR1 as MGHDK and CDR2 as SYGVNS. CDR3 bases: TGTGCCAGCAGTGAGAGACTACAGGTCAATGAGCAGTTCTTC. It specifies CASSERLQVNEQFF.

The rearrangement links TRBV27 to TRBJ2-3; D may be TRBD1 or TRBD2 (6 bases each). The germline V gene has CDR1 MNHEY and CDR2 SMNVEV (reference sequence). V shed 8 bases and J shed 0 bases, with 18 bases lying between them. The CDR3 contains 16 residues. CDR3 nucleotides: TGTGCCAGCCAGGAAGGGGGGCCTAGAAGCACAGATACGCAGTATTTT. Translation gives CASQEGGPRSTDTQYF.

This clonotype was seen only a few times. The J gene is TRBJ2-7, the V gene TRBV7-2; TRBD1 matches 11 bases. V gave up 4 bases and J gave up 8 bases; unmatched junction bases: 7. Germline lookup yields CDR1 SGHTA and CDR2 FQGNSA. The CDR3 has 14 amino acids. CDR3 region: CASSSGTGGWKQYF. The CDR3 DNA sequence: TGTGCCAGCAGCTCAGGGACAGGGGGTTGGAAGCAGTACTTC.

This clonotype was counted a few times. The chain couples TRBV25-1 to TRBJ2-7, with 9 bases aligning to TRBD2. Germline CDR1 and CDR2: MGHDK and SYGVNS. The CDR3 runs to 16 residues. The V segment lost 4 bases and the J segment 3 bases; nucleotides outside the gene matches: 10. DNA for the CDR3: TGTGCCAGCAGTGGGAGACCGGGACTAGCTCTCTACGAGCAGTACTTC. Its protein product is CASSGRPGLALYEQYF.

At least ten counts were recorded for this clonotype. This chain links TRBV4-1 with TRBJ2-7; perhaps D is TRBD1 or TRBD2 (6 bases each). V lost 4 bases, J lost 1 base, and 11 bases lay in between. The CDR3 contains 14 residues. The germline CDR1 and CDR2 sequences are MGHRA and YSYEKL. The DNA of the CDR3 is TGCGCCAGCAGCCGGGGGGACAAATCCTACGAGCAGTACTTC. As protein: CASSRGDKSYEQYF.

This clonotype came up a few times. The chain couples TRBV4-1 to TRBJ1-2, with 7 bases identical to TRBD1. This CDR3 spans 15 amino acids. Germline V gene data show CDR1 as MGHRA and CDR2 as YSYEKL. The V gene end was trimmed by 9 bases and the J gene end by 1 base; junction bases not matched to a gene: 11. Here the CDR3 reads CASSRYRDSNYGYTF. CDR3 nucleotides: TGCGCCAGTAGTCGCTACCGGGACAGTAACTATGGCTACACCTTC.

The rearrangement links TRBV7-2 to TRBJ1-2; 12 bases line up with TRBD1. V gave up 4 bases and J gave up 7 bases; unmatched junction bases: 10. This CDR3 has 16 amino acids. Germline V gives CDR1 SGHTA, CDR2 FQGNSA. CDR3 bases: TGTGCCAGCAGCTCCGCCGGGACAGGGGGCGCGGTTGGCTACACCTTC. Its translation is CASSSAGTGGAVGYTF.

Concerning this clonotype: A much bigger clone sits one base away, suggesting this may be a read error. V usage is TRBV12-3 or TRBV12-4 and J usage is TRBJ2-1; 10 nucleotides agree with TRBD2. The CDR3 contains 15 residues. The trim removed 3 bases at V and 9 bases at J, leaving 8 bases unmatched. Here the CDR3 DNA reads TGTGCCAGCAGTTTTACGGGACTAGCGAGCAGTGAGCAGTTCTTC. It specifies CASSFTGLASSEQFF.

The V and J genes are TRBV19 and TRBJ2-7, with a weak D call TRBD1 (5 bases). Trimming took off 3 bases at V and 5 bases at J, with 14 bases between the two ends. The CDR3 sequence is 14 residues long. Germline V gene lookup returns CDR1 LNHDA and CDR2 SQIVND (reference sequence). The CDR3 nucleotides are TGTGCCAGTAGTATTAGGCAGGGTGGAAACGAGCAGTACTTC. The encoded protein is CASSIRQGGNEQYF.

The rearrangement links TRBV30 to TRBJ2-7; maybe TRBD2 (6 bases). The better agreement between TRBJ2-5 and the DNA end casts doubt on the J call. This CDR3 has 13 amino acids. Germline CDR1 is GTSNPN and CDR2 is SVGIG (reference sequence). CDR3 amino acids: CAWSGAPGGTQYF. CDR3 DNA sequence: TGTGCCTGGAGTGGCGCCCCCGGGGGGACCCAGTACTTC.

This clonotype was seen more than once but under ten times. The junction does not match germline at one end; this may be a read error. In nucleotides, the CDR3 is TGTGCCAACAGCCAAGATGGGCAGTACAATGAGCAGTACTTC. Its protein is CANSQDGQYNEQYF. The V call is TRBV3-1, the J call TRBJ2-5; no clear D. This CDR3 has 14 amino acids. Germline CDR1 reads LGHDT; CDR2 reads YNNKEL (reference sequence).

This clonotype has just a few counts. This chain connects TRBV29-1 to TRBJ1-1, with D unclear. Trimming took 0 bases from V and 0 from J, leaving 8 bases between them. The CDR3 totals 14 residues. The germline gives CDR1 SQVTM, CDR2 ANQGSEA. As DNA, the CDR3 is TGCAGCGTTGAAGAATATACGCTGAACACTGAAGCTTTCTTT. Translation gives CSVEEYTLNTEAFF.

The chain has TRBV7-3 and TRBJ2-2, with TRBD2 as a possible D gene (7 bases). The CDR3 contains 15 residues. Trimming took off 4 bases at V and 2 bases at J, with 11 bases between the two ends. Looked up from germline, CDR1 is SGHTA and CDR2 is FQGTGA. This CDR3 reads CASSWGGGNTGELFF. Here the CDR3 DNA reads TGTGCCAGCAGCTGGGGCGGGGGCAACACCGGGGAGCTGTTTTTT.

A remark on this clonotype: One end of the junction is discordant with germline, which a read error may explain. The chain links TRBV14 to TRBJ2-7, with D unresolved. The J call is doubtful: the DNA matches TRBJ2-4 better. The germline V gene has CDR1 SGHDN and CDR2 FVKESK. This CDR3 has 12 residues. CDR3 sequence reads: CVSSQDRNIQYF. The CDR3 DNA follows: TGTGTCAGCAGCCAAGATAGAAACATTCAGTACTTC.

On this clonotype itself: This sequence may be a read error, since a much larger clone differs from it by one base. The chain is built from TRBV12-3 or TRBV12-4 and TRBJ2-4; 12 bases agree with TRBD2. The DNA end is more similar to TRBJ2-7, so the J call may be wrong. This CDR3 has 15 amino acids. CDR3 protein: CASSPRLAGVSEQYF. Written as DNA, the CDR3 is TGTGCCAGCAGCCCTAGACTAGCGGGGGTGAGCGAGCAGTACTTC.

This clonotype occurred many times. Here the CDR3 reads CSARVADRAITDTQYF. The CDR3 DNA follows: TGCAGTGCTAGAGTCGCGGACAGGGCCATCACAGATACGCAGTATTTT. The chain links TRBV20-1 to TRBJ2-3; 8 bases align to TRBD1. The V gene end was trimmed by 1 base and the J gene end by 2 bases; junction bases not matched to a gene: 8. This CDR3 is built from 16 residues. Germline V gives CDR1 DFQATT, CDR2 SNEGSKA (reference sequence).

This clonotype has a count of ten or more. This sequence joins TRBV28 and TRBJ2-7; a weak D match, TRBD2 (6 bases). The germline gives CDR1 MDHEN, CDR2 SYDVKM. Trimming left V 7 bases short and J 0 bases short, with 13 bases between. The CDR3 consists of 14 residues. The CDR3 region is CASITGTGSYEQYF. The CDR3 nucleotides are TGTGCCAGCATCACCGGGACTGGCTCCTACGAGCAGTACTTC.

This clonotype was seen ten or more times. The chain combines TRBV6-5 with TRBJ2-3; a weak D match, TRBD2 (6 bases). Looked up from germline, CDR1 is MNHEY and CDR2 is SVGAGI. The CDR3 contains 16 residues. V lost 5 bases, J lost 0 bases, and 15 bases lay in between. The CDR3 DNA sequence: TGTGCCAGCAGTACCGGGACTGGATATAGCACAGATACGCAGTATTTT. Protein sequence: CASSTGTGYSTDTQYF.

This clonotype was seen ten or more times. This rearrangement joins TRBV7-2 to TRBJ2-5, with D perhaps matching TRBD2 (6 bases). V was pared by 0 bases and J by 5 bases, with 7 bases between. There are 13 residues in the CDR3. The V gene's germline CDR1 is SGHTA and CDR2 FQGNSA. CDR3 residues: CASSLAEGETQYF. The CDR3 nucleotides are TGTGCCAGCAGCTTAGCGGAGGGGGAGACCCAGTACTTC.